This T cell receptor (beta chain) was profiled in a study of monozygotic twins with inflammatory bowel disease. Study-wide points: The authors note that differing immunosuppressive treatments may have added variability to patient repertoires. IBD patients share fewer clonotypes with other people than healthy twins do, especially with disease activity.

Each UMI harboured a 6-nucleotide sample barcode and was appended via template switching. TCRalpha and TCRbeta cDNA underwent two nested PCRs of 16 and 9 cycles. TCRdb re-called the 5' RACE reads; one entry per CDR3 protein, DNA not given. This listing includes roughly 100,000 distinct CDR3 sequences. A word on this clonotype: Antigen unknown.

The CDR3 covers 16 residues. Germline values: CDR1 SGHNT, CDR2 YENEEA. Sequencing was performed on blood. The V gene is TRBV11-3, the J gene TRBJ2-1; absent DNA, TCRdb's TRBD1 call cannot be checked. This clonotype was sampled from a human donor with ulcerative colitis or Crohn's disease, or a healthy co-twin of an affected twin (not recorded which). The CDR3 region is CASSNRQGRLDNEQFF.